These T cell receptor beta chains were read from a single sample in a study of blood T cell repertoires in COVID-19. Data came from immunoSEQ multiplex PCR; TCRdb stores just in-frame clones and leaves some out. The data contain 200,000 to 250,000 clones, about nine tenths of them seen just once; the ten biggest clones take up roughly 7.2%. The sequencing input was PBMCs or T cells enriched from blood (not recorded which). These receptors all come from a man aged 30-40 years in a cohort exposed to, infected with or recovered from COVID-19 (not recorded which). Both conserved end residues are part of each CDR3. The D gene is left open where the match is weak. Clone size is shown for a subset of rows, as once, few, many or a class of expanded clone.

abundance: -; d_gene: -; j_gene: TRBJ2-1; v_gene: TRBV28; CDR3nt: TGTGCCAGCAGGTCACGGTTCCTCAATGTTGATGAGCAGTTCTTC; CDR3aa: CASRSRFLNVDEQFF
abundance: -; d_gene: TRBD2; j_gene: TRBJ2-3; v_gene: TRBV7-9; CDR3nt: TGTGCCAGCAGCTTAGCCCACGGACTAGCGGGCACAGATACGCAGTATTTT; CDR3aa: CASSLAHGLAGTDTQYF
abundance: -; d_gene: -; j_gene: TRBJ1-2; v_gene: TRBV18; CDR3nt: TGTGCCAGCTCACCACGGTGGCAGGGTGCTAACTATGGCTACACCTTC; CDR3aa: CASSPRWQGANYGYTF
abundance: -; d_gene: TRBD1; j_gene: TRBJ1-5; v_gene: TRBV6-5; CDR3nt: TGTGCCAGCAAGCTCCGGGACAGGGTCAATCAGCCCCAGCATTTT; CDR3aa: CASKLRDRVNQPQHF
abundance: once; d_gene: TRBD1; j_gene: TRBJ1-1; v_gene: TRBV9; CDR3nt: TGTGCCAGCAGCAACCATGCACAGGGGGCTTTTTCTGAAGCTTTCTTT; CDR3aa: CASSNHAQGAFSEAFF
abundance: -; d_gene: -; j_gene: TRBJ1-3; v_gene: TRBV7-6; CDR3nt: TGTGCCAGCAGCCAGGGGTGGGCAGGGACTGGAAACACCATATATTTT; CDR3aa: CASSQGWAGTGNTIYF
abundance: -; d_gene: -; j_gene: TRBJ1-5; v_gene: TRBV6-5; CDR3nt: TGTGCCAGCACCGGGACTTGGATCTCGGATCAGCCCCAGCATTTT; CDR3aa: CASTGTWISDQPQHF
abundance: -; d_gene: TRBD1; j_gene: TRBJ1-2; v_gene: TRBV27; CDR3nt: TGTGCCAGCAGTGCCGGGACAGGGTTCCATGGCTACACCTTC; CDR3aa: CASSAGTGFHGYTF
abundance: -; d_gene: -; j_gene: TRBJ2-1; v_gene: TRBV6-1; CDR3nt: TGTGCCAGCAGTGAAGCGAGGCAGGACTATGAGCAGTTCTTC; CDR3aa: CASSEARQDYEQFF
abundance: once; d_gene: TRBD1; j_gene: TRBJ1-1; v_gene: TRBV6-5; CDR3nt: TGTGCCAGCACAAAGACAGGGGGCATGACTGAAGCTTTCTTT; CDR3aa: CASTKTGGMTEAFF
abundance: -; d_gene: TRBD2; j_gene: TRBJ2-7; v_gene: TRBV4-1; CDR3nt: TGCGCCAGCAGCGTACGGGAGGGCCGGGACGAGCAGTACTTC; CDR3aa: CASSVREGRDEQYF
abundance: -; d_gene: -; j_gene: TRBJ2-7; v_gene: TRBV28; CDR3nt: TGTGCCAGCACAGGGACTTTCACCTACGAGCAGTACTTC; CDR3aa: CASTGTFTYEQYF
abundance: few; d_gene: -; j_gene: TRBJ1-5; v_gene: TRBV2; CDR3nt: TGTGCCAGCAGTGAAGGGGGCTTTGGGAATCAGCCCCAGCATTTT; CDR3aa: CASSEGGFGNQPQHF
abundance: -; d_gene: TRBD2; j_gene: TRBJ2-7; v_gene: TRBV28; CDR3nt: TGTGTCAGCAGTTTGAGCGGGAGGGCCTCCTACGAGCAGTACTTC; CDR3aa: CVSSLSGRASYEQYF
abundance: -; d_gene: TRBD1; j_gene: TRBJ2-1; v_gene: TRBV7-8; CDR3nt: TGTGCCAGCAGCACTGGACAGGGCAATGAGCAGTTCTTC; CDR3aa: CASSTGQGNEQFF
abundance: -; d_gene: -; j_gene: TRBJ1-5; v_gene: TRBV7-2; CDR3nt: TGTGCCAGCAGCGTACAGGGTTCTGATCGGGCCCAGCATTTT; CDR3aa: CASSVQGSDRAQHF
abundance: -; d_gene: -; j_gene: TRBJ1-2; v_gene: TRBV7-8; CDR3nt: TGTGCCAGCAGCTTAGCCGGAGGGATCTATGGCTACACCTTC; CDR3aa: CASSLAGGIYGYTF
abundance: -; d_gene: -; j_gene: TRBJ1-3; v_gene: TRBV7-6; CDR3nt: TGTGCCAGCAGCTTAGCGACAGAGCTCTCTGGAAACACCATATATTTT; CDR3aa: CASSLATELSGNTIYF
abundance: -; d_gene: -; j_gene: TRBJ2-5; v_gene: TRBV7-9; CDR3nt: TGTGCCAGCAGCTCATCATCGGGAGAGACCCAGTACTTC; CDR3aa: CASSSSSGETQYF
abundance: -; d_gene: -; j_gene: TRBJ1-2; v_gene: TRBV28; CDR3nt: TGTGCCAGCAGTTTAGTGGGGGGTCCCTATGGCTACACCTTC; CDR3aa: CASSLVGGPYGYTF
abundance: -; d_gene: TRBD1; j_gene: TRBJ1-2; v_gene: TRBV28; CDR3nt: TGTGCCAGCAGTTTATCCGGACAGGGTTTAGCTGGCTACACCTTC; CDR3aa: CASSLSGQGLAGYTF
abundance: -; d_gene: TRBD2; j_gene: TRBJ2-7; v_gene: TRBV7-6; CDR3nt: TGTGCCAGCAGCTTATGGGTCACTAGCGGGGCCTCCTACGAGCAGTACTTC; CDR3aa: CASSLWVTSGASYEQYF
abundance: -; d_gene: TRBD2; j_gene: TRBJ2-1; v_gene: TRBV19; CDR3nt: TGTGCCAGTAGTCTACTAGCGGGATGGAGCTCCTACAATGAGCAGTTCTTC; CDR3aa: CASSLLAGWSSYNEQFF
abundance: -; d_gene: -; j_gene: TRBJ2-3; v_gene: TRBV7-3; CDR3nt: TGTGCCAGCAGCAAAGCTTCTCCAGGGCGTTTGGGAGATACGCAGTATTTT; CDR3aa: CASSKASPGRLGDTQYF
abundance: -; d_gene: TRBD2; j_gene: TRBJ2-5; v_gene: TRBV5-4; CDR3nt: TGTGCCAGCAGCTTGGCTGGCGGGAGGGCCGGATACCAAGAGACCCAGTACTTC; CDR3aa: CASSLAGGRAGYQETQYF
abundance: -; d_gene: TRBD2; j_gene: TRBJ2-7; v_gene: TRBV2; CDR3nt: TGTGCCAGCAGTGAGGACACCGGGACTACAGACCTTGGCTACGAGCAGTACTTC; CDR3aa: CASSEDTGTTDLGYEQYF
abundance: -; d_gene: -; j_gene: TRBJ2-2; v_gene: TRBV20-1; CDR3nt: TGCAGTGCTAGTCCTGTTCCCTTTTTTAACACCGGGGAGCTGTTTTTT; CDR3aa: CSASPVPFFNTGELFF
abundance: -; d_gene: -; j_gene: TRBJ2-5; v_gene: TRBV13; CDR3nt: TGTGCCAGCAGCAGTACAAGCGGTCAAGAGACCCAGTACTTC; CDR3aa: CASSSTSGQETQYF
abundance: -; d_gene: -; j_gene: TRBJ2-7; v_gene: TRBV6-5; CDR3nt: TGTGCCAGCAGTTACTCGAGAGTCGGCTACGAGCAGTACTTC; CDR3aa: CASSYSRVGYEQYF
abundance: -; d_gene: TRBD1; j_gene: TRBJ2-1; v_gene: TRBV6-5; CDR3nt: TGTGCCAGCGGCTCGGTCGGGACAGGGTCCAATGAGCAGTTCTTC; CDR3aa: CASGSVGTGSNEQFF